The TCR beta chain described here comes from a study of blood T cells in healthy people across ages. The authors ran a second PCR of 7 to 11 cycles using a sample-barcoded 5' primer and a J-beta primer mix. MiXCR, run by TCRdb on the 5' RACE reads, gives a single entry per CDR3 protein. The sample contains roughly 800,000 distinct CDR3 sequences, 55% to 70% of which appear only once. Germline CDR1 and CDR2: GTSNPN and SVGIG (reference sequence). The J segment lost 6 bases and the V segment lost 5 bases, leaving 11 bases of the junction unmatched. This CDR3 region has 14 residues. This TCR derives from a man aged 25-40 years in good health. This rearrangement joins TRBV30 to TRBJ2-7; 9 bases agree with TRBD1. Source material: blood. CDR3 nucleotides: TGTGCCTGGGACACGGGACAGGGTCTATCCGAGCAGTACTTC. It specifies CAWDTGQGLSEQYF.